The entry below describes one T cell receptor (beta chain). This CDR3 contains 13 residues. Germline values: CDR1 MNHEY, CDR2 SVGAGI. Trimming removed 8 bases at V and 1 base at J, with 8 bases between. Here immunoSEQ multiplex PCR was the method, and the copy in TCRdb shows in-frame clones only, minus some. The sample records some 120,000 clones, about nine tenths being singletons. The data are from a study of T cell responses to AZD1222 COVID-19 vaccine. The rearrangement uses TRBV6-5 and TRBJ2-2, with D possibly matching TRBD1 (5 bases). The sample in question was peripheral blood, obtained on day 0 of AZD1222 vaccination. This sequence was found in an adult in good health. The CDR3 DNA sequence: TGTGCCAGCCAGGGATTGAACACCGGGGAGCTGTTTTTT. It specifies CASQGLNTGELFF.